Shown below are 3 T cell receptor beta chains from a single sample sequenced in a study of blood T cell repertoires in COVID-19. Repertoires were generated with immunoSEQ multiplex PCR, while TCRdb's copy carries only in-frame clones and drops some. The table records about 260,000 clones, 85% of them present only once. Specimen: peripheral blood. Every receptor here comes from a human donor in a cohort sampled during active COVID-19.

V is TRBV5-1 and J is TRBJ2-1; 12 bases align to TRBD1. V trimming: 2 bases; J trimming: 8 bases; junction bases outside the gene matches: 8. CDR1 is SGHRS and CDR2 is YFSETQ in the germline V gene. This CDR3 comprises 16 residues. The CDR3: CASSFSGTGGRDEQFF. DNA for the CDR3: TGCGCCAGCAGCTTCTCCGGGACAGGGGGCAGGGATGAGCAGTTCTTC.

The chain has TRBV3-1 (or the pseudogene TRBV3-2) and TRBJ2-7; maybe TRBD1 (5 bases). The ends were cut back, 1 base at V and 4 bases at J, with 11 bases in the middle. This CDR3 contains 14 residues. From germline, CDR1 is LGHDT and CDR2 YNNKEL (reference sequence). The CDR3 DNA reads TGTGCCAGCAGCCAAGTCGCAGGGTCTTACGAGCAGTACTTC. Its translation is CASSQVAGSYEQYF.

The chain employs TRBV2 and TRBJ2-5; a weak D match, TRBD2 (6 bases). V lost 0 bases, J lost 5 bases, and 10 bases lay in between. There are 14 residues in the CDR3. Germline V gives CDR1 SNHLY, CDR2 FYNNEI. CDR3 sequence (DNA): TGTGCCAGCAGTGAAGCGCGGGGAGGTGAGACCCAGTACTTC. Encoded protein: CASSEARGGETQYF.